The 5 T cell receptor beta chains presented below share a single source sample, sequenced in a study of blood T cell repertoires in COVID-19. The protocol was immunoSEQ multiplex PCR, while the TCRdb copy is restricted to in-frame clones and leaves out a portion. The data contain tens of thousands of clones, 70% to 80% of them seen just once; the ten biggest clones take up around 25%. The sequencing sample was made of peripheral blood. Receptor source: a man between 65 and 85 years old with acute or convalescent COVID-19.

This sequence joins TRBV5-1 and TRBJ2-2; 9 positions agree with TRBD1. CDR1 is SGHRS and CDR2 is YFSETQ in the germline V gene. The CDR3 covers 15 residues. Trimming at V came to 4 bases and at J to 6 bases, leaving 7 bases not matched to a gene. This chain's CDR3 is CASSMDRGSSGELFF. The CDR3 bases are TGCGCCAGCAGCATGGACAGGGGTAGCTCCGGGGAGCTGTTTTTT. Full variable domain (missing parts from reference TRBV5-1 and TRBJ2-2): KAGVTQTPRYLIKTRGQQVTLSCSPISGHRSVSWYQQTPGQGLQFLFEYFSETQRNKGNFPGRFSGRQFSNSRSEMNVSTLELGDSALYLCASSMDRGSSGELFFGEGSRLTVL.

The genes are TRBV12-5 and TRBJ2-4; D perhaps matches TRBD1 (6 bases). The CDR3 is 16 residues long. The germline V gene encodes CDR1 LGHNT and CDR2 FRNRAP. V gave up 4 bases and J gave up 2 bases, with 15 bases separating them. CDR3 amino acids: CASGSVLGGPKNIQYF. In DNA, the CDR3 is TGTGCTAGTGGTTCCGTCTTAGGGGGACCCAAAAACATTCAGTACTTC.

The V call is TRBV7-2, the J call TRBJ2-1, with 12 positions matching TRBD2. Trimming at V came to 2 bases and at J to 8 bases, leaving 13 bases not matched to a gene. Germline assignment: CDR1 SGHTA and CDR2 FQGNSA. The length of the CDR3 is 18 residues. CDR3 residues: CASSLTIRTSGKFYEQFF. CDR3 in DNA: TGTGCCAGCAGCTTAACAATCCGGACTAGCGGGAAGTTCTATGAGCAGTTCTTC.

This clone has just a few counts. The chain couples TRBV7-6 to TRBJ1-4, with TRBD1 matching 7 bases. From germline, CDR1 is SGHVS and CDR2 FNYEAQ. This CDR3 is built from 15 residues. The V and J ends lost 5 bases and 7 bases, in that order; junction bases with no gene match: 10. The CDR3 DNA is TGTGCCAGCAGCCTGCCGGGGGACAGCACTGAAAAACTGTTTTTT. It translates to CASSLPGDSTEKLFF.

This sequence joins TRBV15 and TRBJ1-4, with D hard to call. Germline CDR1 and CDR2: LNHNV and YYDKDF (reference sequence). Deletions cut 4 bases from V and 4 bases from J, with 10 bases between. The CDR3 runs to 14 residues. The CDR3 reads CATSNGLRNEKLFF. The CDR3 bases are TGTGCCACCAGCAATGGACTGCGTAATGAAAAACTGTTTTTT.